These T cell receptor beta chains were read from a single sample in a study of technical replicates of blood from four donors. TCRdb's copy holds only in-frame clones and misses some; the assay was immunoSEQ multiplex PCR. The data hold some 94,000 clones, with approximately 95% observed a single time. Sequenced material: T cells isolated from PBMCs. These receptors were obtained from a human donor in good health. Each CDR3 is given with its conserved first and last residue. The D gene is left open where the match is weak. The size entry is marked missing in some rows and otherwise reads once, few, many or a size class.

>.|TRBJ2-7|TRBD1|TRBV19
CASSIRLHDRGLIYEQYF
TGTGCCAGTAGTATAAGGCTCCACGACAGGGGGCTAATCTACGAGCAGTACTTC
>.|TRBJ2-7|.|TRBV2
CASSERVSSYEQYF
TGTGCCAGCAGTGAGCGTGTGAGCTCCTACGAGCAGTACTTC
>.|TRBJ2-7|TRBD2|TRBV5-1
CASSLDLAGNVPYEQYF
TGCGCCAGCAGCTTGGACCTAGCGGGAAATGTCCCCTACGAGCAGTACTTC
>.|TRBJ2-7|.|TRBV30
CAWTPTEPEQYF
TGTGCCTGGACCCCGACTGAACCCGAGCAGTACTTC
>once|TRBJ1-3|.|TRBV9
CASSVTGSGGNTIYF
TGTGCCAGCAGCGTGACCGGGAGTGGGGGAAACACCATATATTTT
>.|TRBJ1-2|.|TRBV13
CASSPQMYGYTF
TGTGCCAGCAGCCCCCAGATGTATGGCTACACCTTC
>.|TRBJ1-4|TRBD1|TRBV7-9
CASSLGQGEEKLFF
TGTGCCAGCAGCTTGGGCCAGGGGGAAGAAAAACTGTTTTTT
>.|TRBJ2-1|TRBD1|TRBV4-1
CASSQGVQGAYNEQFF
TGCGCCAGCAGCCAAGGAGTCCAGGGGGCCTACAATGAGCAGTTCTTC
>.|TRBJ2-5|.|TRBV6-5
CASSYRRRETQYF
TGTGCCAGCAGTTACAGGAGAAGGGAGACCCAGTACTTC
>.|TRBJ2-1|TRBD2|TRBV6-5
CASSYSAGERGNEQFF
TGTGCCAGCAGTTACTCAGCGGGAGAAAGAGGCAATGAGCAGTTCTTC
>.|TRBJ2-2|TRBD1|TRBV15
CATSRSGTGTGELFF
TGTGCCACCAGCAGATCTGGGACAGGGACCGGGGAGCTGTTTTTT
>.|TRBJ1-2|TRBD1|TRBV18
CATLGTVYGYTF
TGTGCCACCTTAGGGACAGTCTATGGCTACACCTTC
>.|TRBJ2-1|.|TRBV19
CASTTAGNEQFF
TGTGCCAGTACCACCGCGGGGAATGAGCAGTTCTTC
>.|TRBJ1-4|.|TRBV2
CASSGFDSRGEKLFF
TGTGCCAGCAGTGGGTTCGACAGTCGCGGTGAAAAACTGTTTTTT
>.|TRBJ2-5|TRBD1|TRBV28
CATTPGQEIETQYF
TGTGCCACCACCCCCGGACAGGAGATAGAGACCCAGTACTTC
>.|TRBJ1-2|.|TRBV6-5
CASSYLGRGGYGYTF
TGTGCCAGCAGTTACCTTGGCAGGGGCGGGTATGGCTACACCTTC
>.|TRBJ1-1|TRBD1|TRBV19
CASSSQGRGTEAFF
TGTGCCAGTAGTTCACAGGGGAGAGGCACTGAAGCTTTCTTT
>once|TRBJ2-1|.|TRBV6-1
CASRQASYNEQFF
TGTGCCAGCAGGCAGGCCTCCTACAATGAGCAGTTCTTC
>.|TRBJ2-7|TRBD1|TRBV6-1
CASSERTGGIREQYF
TGTGCCAGCAGTGAAAGGACAGGGGGGATAAGGGAGCAGTACTTC
>.|TRBJ2-3|.|TRBV11-3
CASSLSVLADTQYF
TGTGCCAGCAGCTTGTCGGTTCTGGCAGATACGCAGTATTTT
>.|TRBJ2-3|.|TRBV19
CASSMGPGEADTQYF
TGTGCCAGTAGTATGGGGCCGGGAGAGGCAGATACGCAGTATTTT
>.|TRBJ1-1|TRBD1|TRBV27
CASSAGTGYTEAFF
TGTGCCAGCAGTGCCGGGACAGGGTATACTGAAGCTTTCTTT
>.|TRBJ2-4|.|TRBV2
CASRGHILAKNIQYF
TGTGCCAGCAGGGGACACATACTAGCCAAAAACATTCAGTACTTC